This T cell receptor beta chain is from a study of blood T cell repertoires in COVID-19. Sequenced by immunoSEQ multiplex PCR; TCRdb stores in-frame clones only, minus some. The sample gives about 160,000 clones, around 86% of which show up once; around 13% is in the top ten. The CDR3 covers 15 residues. In germline, CDR1 is SGHTA, CDR2 FQGNSA. The ends lost 4 bases at V and 4 bases at J; junction bases unmatched: 7. This clone was detected once. Sequenced input: peripheral blood. The rearrangement links TRBV7-2 to TRBJ1-5; TRBD1 matches at 7 bases. The TCR originated in a man between 65 and 79 years old who had recovered from COVID-19. The CDR3 nucleotides read TGTGCCAGCAGCTGGGCGGGACAGCGTAATCAGCCCCAGCATTTT. This translates into CASSWAGQRNQPQHF.